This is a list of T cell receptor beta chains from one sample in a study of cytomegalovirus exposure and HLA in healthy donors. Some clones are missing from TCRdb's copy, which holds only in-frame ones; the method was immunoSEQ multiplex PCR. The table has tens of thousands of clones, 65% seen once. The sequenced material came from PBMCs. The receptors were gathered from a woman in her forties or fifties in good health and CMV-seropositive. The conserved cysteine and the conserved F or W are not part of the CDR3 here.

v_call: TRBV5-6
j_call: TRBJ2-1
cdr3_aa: ASSSNGNSYNEQF

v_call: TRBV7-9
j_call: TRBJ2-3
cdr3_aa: ASSPPPVTSGSTDTQY

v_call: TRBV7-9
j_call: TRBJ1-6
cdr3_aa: SSSLGDLANSPLH

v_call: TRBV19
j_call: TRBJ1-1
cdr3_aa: ASWSFTEAF

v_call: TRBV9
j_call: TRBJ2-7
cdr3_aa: ASSVEDSSYEQY

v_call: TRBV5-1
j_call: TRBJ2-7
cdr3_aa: ASSLQGFTYEQY

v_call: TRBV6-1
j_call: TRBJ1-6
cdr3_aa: ASSDLGTGSSPLH

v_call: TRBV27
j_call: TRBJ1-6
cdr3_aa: ASSFERSPLH

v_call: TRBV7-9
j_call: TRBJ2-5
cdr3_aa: ASSSSTGSQETQY

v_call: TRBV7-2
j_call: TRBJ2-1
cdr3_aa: ASSFRTGGNEQF

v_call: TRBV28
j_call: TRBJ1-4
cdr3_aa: ASSPGGRNEKLF

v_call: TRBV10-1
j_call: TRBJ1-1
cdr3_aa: ASSEEGDPTEAF

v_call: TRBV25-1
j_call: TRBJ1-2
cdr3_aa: ASSESIGYYGYT

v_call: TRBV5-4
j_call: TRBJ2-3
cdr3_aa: AIDRGDTQY

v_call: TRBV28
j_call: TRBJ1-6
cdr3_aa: ASSLENSYNSPLH

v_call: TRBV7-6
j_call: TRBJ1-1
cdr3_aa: ASSRTQNTEAF

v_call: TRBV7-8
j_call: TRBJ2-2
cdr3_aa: ASRLAVNTGELF

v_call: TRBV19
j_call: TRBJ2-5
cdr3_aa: ASSGLAVGPSQETQY

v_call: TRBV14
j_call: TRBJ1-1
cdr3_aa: ASSLGGIGLKTEAF

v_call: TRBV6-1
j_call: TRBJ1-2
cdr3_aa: ASSVDRLANYGYT

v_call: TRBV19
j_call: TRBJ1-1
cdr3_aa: ASSTGHGNTEAF

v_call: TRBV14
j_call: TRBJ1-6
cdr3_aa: ASNEGQTGNSPLH

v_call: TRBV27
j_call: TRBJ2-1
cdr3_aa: ASSSPPTSGGVDEQF

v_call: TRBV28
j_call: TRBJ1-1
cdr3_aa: ASSSAGTGGNTEAF

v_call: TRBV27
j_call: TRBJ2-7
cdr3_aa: ASGLQGREQY

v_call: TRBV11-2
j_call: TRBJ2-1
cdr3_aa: ASSLDLNEQF

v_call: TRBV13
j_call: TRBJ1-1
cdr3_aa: ASSLRVTISTEAF

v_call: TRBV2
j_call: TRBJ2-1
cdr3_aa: ASSLRDIGWGEQF

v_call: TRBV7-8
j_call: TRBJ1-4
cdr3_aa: ASSLGGTANEKLF

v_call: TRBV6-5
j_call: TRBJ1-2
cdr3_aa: ASSRAGLYGYT

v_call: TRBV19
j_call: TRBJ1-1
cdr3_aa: ASSITVNTEAF

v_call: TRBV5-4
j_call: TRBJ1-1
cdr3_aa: ASSFAGAEAF

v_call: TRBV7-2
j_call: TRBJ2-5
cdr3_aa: ASSPSGDPRETQY

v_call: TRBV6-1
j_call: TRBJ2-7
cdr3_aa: ASSNSGTVNYEQY

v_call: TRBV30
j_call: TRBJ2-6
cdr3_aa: AWTPYSGISNVLT

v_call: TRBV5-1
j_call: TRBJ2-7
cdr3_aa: ASRADSSYEQY

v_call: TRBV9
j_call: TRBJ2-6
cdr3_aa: ASSRQSTGANVLT

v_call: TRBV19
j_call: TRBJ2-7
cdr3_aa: ASSLTGYEQY

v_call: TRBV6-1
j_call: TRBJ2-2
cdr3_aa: ASSPDRVAGELF

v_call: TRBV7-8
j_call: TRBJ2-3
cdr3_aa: ASSWDSGAGDTQY

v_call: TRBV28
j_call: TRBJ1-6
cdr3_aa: ASSPTGDITPLH

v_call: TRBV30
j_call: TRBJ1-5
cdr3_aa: AWSAWDRGRQPQH

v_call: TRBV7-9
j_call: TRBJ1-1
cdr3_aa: ASSRGEVNTEAF

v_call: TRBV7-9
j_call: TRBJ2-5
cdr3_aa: ASSPGGLETQY

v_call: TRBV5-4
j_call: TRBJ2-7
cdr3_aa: ASSPDYLREQY

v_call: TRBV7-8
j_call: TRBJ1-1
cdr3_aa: ASRGTVNTEAF

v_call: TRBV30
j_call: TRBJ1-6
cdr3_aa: AWSGAGLNSPLH

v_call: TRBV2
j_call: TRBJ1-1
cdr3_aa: ASIRGENTEAF

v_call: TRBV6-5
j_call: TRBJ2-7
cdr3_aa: ASSLFGTGGYEQY

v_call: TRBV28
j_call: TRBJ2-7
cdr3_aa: ASRNSGGWYEQY

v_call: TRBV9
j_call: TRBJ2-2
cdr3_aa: ASSVAVTTGELF

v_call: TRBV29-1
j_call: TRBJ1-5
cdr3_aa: SLLPRGTGGVNQPQH

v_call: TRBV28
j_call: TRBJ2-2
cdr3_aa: ASSSTGQNTGELF

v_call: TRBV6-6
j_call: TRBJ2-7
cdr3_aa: ASSNSGGAGNEQY

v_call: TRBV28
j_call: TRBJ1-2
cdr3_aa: ASSLRFSYGYT